The subject of this entry is one T cell receptor (beta chain). Its antigen is currently unknown. Libraries were prepared by immunoSEQ multiplex PCR; TCRdb keeps only in-frame clonotypes and omits some of them. The sample has fewer than 110,000 clones, roughly 91% seen once. V lost 3 bases to trimming and J lost 5 bases, with 10 bases between them. The CDR3 is 13 amino acids. Germline CDR1 and CDR2: ENHRY and SYGVKD. This sample is part of a study of T cell responses to AZD1222 COVID-19 vaccine. Study-wide results and limits: Spike-specific TCR breadth and depth both grew after two AZD1222 doses. Females outnumbered males among donors, who were mostly white British; clonal diversity was possibly underestimated.

Sequences were derived from peripheral blood, sampled on day 0 of AZD1222 vaccination. The rearrangement joins TRBV10-3 to TRBJ1-1, with D possibly matching TRBD1 (5 bases). The receptor was isolated from an adult in good health. In nucleotides, the CDR3 is TGTGCCATCAGTGATGGGACCGGAACTGAAGCTTTCTTT. It is translated as CAISDGTGTEAFF.